This T cell receptor beta chain comes out of a study of regulatory T cells in long-lasting Graves disease. Whole-study context: Disease was considered persistent Graves' disease after over 5 years of antithyroid drugs (with positive TSH receptor antibodies).

The CDR3 sequence is 16 residues long. V gave up 3 bases and J gave up 2 bases, with 16 bases separating them. In germline, CDR1 is SGHDT, CDR2 YYEEEE. As to time point: persistent/refractory GD, antithyroid drugs over 5 years with positive TRAb. Isolated PBMC RNA provided the starting material for the TCR library. On this clonotype: Its antigen is as yet unknown.

Sequencing libraries for TCR beta were prepared with iRepertoire HTBI primers and Arm-PCR of CDR3 regions. TCRdb processed the multiplex PCR reads anew with MiXCR; each CDR3 protein has one entry. The sample has over 650,000 distinct CDR3 sequences; about 32% are singletons. Study results and caveats: Newly diagnosed disease favored TRBV20-1 and TRBJ2-1 over persistent disease. Owing to a sample size that was small, accuracy may have been reduced. Persistent Graves' cases showed lower TCR diversity than newly diagnosed cases.

The J gene is TRBJ2-3, the V gene TRBV5-6; D assignment may be TRBD1 or TRBD2 (5 bases each). The receptor was derived from a female donor with Graves disease. The material was peripheral blood mononuclear cells (PBMCs), obtained when the disease was refractory, from a patient treated with antithyroid drugs. CDR3 coding DNA: TGTGCCAGCAGCTCGTCAGGGAGCGTATACACAGATACGCAGTATTTT. It yields the protein CASSSSGSVYTDTQYF.